The 30 T cell receptor beta chains in this list originate from one sample, sequenced in a study of cytomegalovirus exposure and HLA in healthy donors. Both 60 Vbeta primers and 13 Jbeta primers went into the PCR. Measured with immunoSEQ multiplex PCR; TCRdb has only the in-frame clones, and not every one. The table records under 100,000 clones, 60% to 80% of them present only once. Material: PBMCs. The source is a woman in her 50s in good health and CMV-seropositive.

The chain has TRBV18 and TRBJ1-1; TRBD1 agrees at 7 bases. CDR1 is KGHSH, CDR2 LQKENI, per germline. Unmatched junction bases numbered 12, after V lost 6 bases and J lost 5 bases. The length of the CDR3 is 15 residues. CDR3 residues: CASSAGRGRQTEAFF. The CDR3 DNA follows: TGTGCCAGCTCTGCGGGCAGGGGGAGGCAAACTGAAGCTTTCTTT.

This sequence joins TRBV28 and TRBJ2-1; 7 bases match TRBD1. With 8 bases clipped from V and 2 bases from J, the junction kept 9 bases outside the gene matches. This CDR3 comprises 15 residues. CDR1 and CDR2 (germline): MDHEN, SYDVKM. CDR3 sequence: CASPPPGTAYNEQFF. The CDR3 bases are TGTGCCAGCCCCCCCCCTGGGACAGCCTACAATGAGCAGTTCTTC. The variable domain in full, with the rest retrieved from reference TRBV28 and TRBJ2-1, is DVKVTQSSRYLVKRTGEKVFLECVQDMDHENMFWYRQDPGLGLRLIYFSYDVKMKEKGDIPEGYSVSREKKERFSLILESASTNQTSMYLCASPPPGTAYNEQFFGPGTRLTVL.

The chain is built from TRBV14 and TRBJ2-1; 7 bases align to TRBD1. The CDR3 is made up of 14 amino acids. CDR1 is SGHDN and CDR2 is FVKESK in the germline V gene. V lost 5 bases to trimming and J lost 6 bases; unmatched junction nucleotides: 7. CDR3 sequence reads: CASSTQGGFNEQFF. In nucleotides, the CDR3 is TGTGCCAGCAGCACTCAAGGGGGCTTCAATGAGCAGTTCTTC.

The V gene is TRBV7-2, the J gene TRBJ2-1; possibly TRBD2 for D (6 bases). The CDR3 runs 12 residues. Trimming stripped 5 bases from V and 10 bases from J, with 12 bases between. Germline V gives CDR1 SGHTA, CDR2 FQGNSA. CDR3 bases: TGTGCCAGCAGCGGAGGGTGGGGGGAGCAGTTCTTC. It is translated as CASSGGWGEQFF.

The rearrangement uses TRBV28 and TRBJ2-5, with TRBD1 matching over 8 bases. Trimming took 5 bases from V and 1 from J; bases not matched to a gene: 6. The CDR3 loop spans 15 amino acids. CDR1 and CDR2 from the germline V gene are MDHEN and SYDVKM. The CDR3 loop reads CASSLPTGVQETQYF. In DNA form, the CDR3 reads TGTGCCAGCAGTCTCCCGACAGGGGTCCAAGAGACCCAGTACTTC. Full variable domain (outside the CDR3, taken from reference TRBV28 and TRBJ2-5): DVKVTQSSRYLVKRTGEKVFLECVQDMDHENMFWYRQDPGLGLRLIYFSYDVKMKEKGDIPEGYSVSREKKERFSLILESASTNQTSMYLCASSLPTGVQETQYFGPGTRLLVL.

The J gene is TRBJ2-7, the V gene TRBV5-4; 8 positions match TRBD2. The V gene end was trimmed by 0 bases and the J gene end by 5 bases; junction bases not matched to a gene: 7. The CDR3 extends over 15 amino acids. In germline, CDR1 is SGHNT, CDR2 YYREEE (reference sequence). The CDR3 protein is CASSLVVAGRDEQYF. CDR3 bases: TGTGCCAGCAGCTTGGTAGTAGCGGGAAGAGACGAGCAGTACTTC.

CDR3 nucleotides: TGTGCCAGCAGCTTAAATAGCGGGTCCTACAATGAGCAGTTCTTC. It translates to CASSLNSGSYNEQFF. The gene calls are TRBV7-3 and TRBJ2-1; 7 bases match TRBD2. V lost 1 base and J lost 1; bases outside the gene matches: 1. This CDR3 region has 15 residues. Germline V gene sequence: CDR1 SGHTA, CDR2 FQGTGA.

The rearrangement uses TRBV5-1 and TRBJ2-7; D is unresolved. Germline V gene data show CDR1 as SGHRS and CDR2 as YFSETQ. The CDR3 extends over 14 amino acids. V was pared by 5 bases and J by 0 bases, with 12 bases between. CDR3 sequence reads: CASRGVTNSYEQYF. The CDR3 nucleotides read TGCGCCAGCAGAGGCGTAACTAACTCCTACGAGCAGTACTTC.

The chain has TRBV4-1 and TRBJ2-1; 8 bases line up with TRBD2. The CDR3 is 15 residues long. CDR1 MGHRA and CDR2 YSYEKL come from the germline V gene. V lost 10 bases, J lost 0 bases, and 8 bases stayed unmatched. CDR3 loop: CATGGVTSSYNEQFF. The CDR3, as DNA: TGCGCCACCGGGGGGGTGACCTCCTCCTACAATGAGCAGTTCTTC.

The rearrangement joins TRBV6-5 to TRBJ2-5; 7 bases map to TRBD1. Germline CDR1 reads MNHEY; CDR2 reads SVGAGI. The length of the CDR3 is 13 residues. V was clipped by 6 bases and J by 7 bases; unmatched bases: 8. CDR3 region: CASREQGSRTQYF. Here the CDR3 DNA reads TGTGCCAGCAGAGAACAGGGGTCTAGGACCCAGTACTTC.

The chain joins TRBV30 to TRBJ2-7; the match to TRBD2 covers 8 bases. Germline V gene sequence: CDR1 GTSNPN, CDR2 SVGIG (reference sequence). Germline trimming cut 3 bases from V and 6 bases from J; bases unmatched to any gene: 10. The CDR3 runs 14 residues. The CDR3 spells CAWSGGLVTGEQYF. DNA for the CDR3: TGTGCCTGGAGCGGGGGACTAGTCACGGGCGAGCAGTACTTC.

The chain links TRBV28 to TRBJ2-7, with 7 bases identical to TRBD2. Germline V gene data show CDR1 as MDHEN and CDR2 as SYDVKM. This CDR3 has 14 residues. J gave up 7 bases and V 6 bases, and 12 bases lay outside the gene matches. The CDR3 DNA sequence: TGTGCCAGCAGGGGTGGTGGGGGGGGTCGTGAGCAGTACTTC. Translated, it gives CASRGGGGGREQYF.

This clone has just one count. This sequence joins TRBV19 and TRBJ1-4; TRBD1 aligns across 9 bases. Germline loops: CDR1 LNHDA, CDR2 SQIVND (reference sequence). After removal of 3 bases from V and 10 bases from J, the junction contained 6 bases not matched to a gene. The length of the CDR3 is 14 residues. CDR3 sequence (DNA): TGTGCCAGTAGTATGCAGATACAGGGGGCAAAACTGTTTTTT. Amino acid sequence: CASSMQIQGAKLFF.

V is TRBV7-9 and J is TRBJ2-2, with D hard to call. The V and J ends lost 1 base and 0 bases respectively, with 12 bases between them. CDR1 SEHNR and CDR2 FQNEAQ come from the germline V gene (reference sequence). The CDR3 consists of 17 residues. CDR3 in DNA: TGTGCCAGCAGCTTAGTATTCGCGTTCGCGAACACCGGGGAGCTGTTTTTT. Its translation is CASSLVFAFANTGELFF.

This clone showed up just once. The CDR3 loop reads CASSSGEARGYTF. In DNA form, the CDR3 reads TGTGCCAGCAGTTCTGGGGAGGCCCGAGGCTACACCTTC. The chain recombines TRBV7-9 with TRBJ1-2, with D hard to call. The CDR3 has 13 residues. Germline assignment: CDR1 SEHNR and CDR2 FQNEAQ (reference sequence). The germline V and J ends were trimmed by 6 bases and 8 bases, with 16 bases remaining between them.

The chain links TRBV7-3 to TRBJ2-3; possibly TRBD2 for D (5 bases). Trimming pared 2 bases from V and 0 bases from J, leaving 9 bases between. Germline CDR1 SGHTA, CDR2 FQGTGA. The CDR3 sequence is 15 residues long. For the CDR3, the DNA is TGTGCCAGCAGCTTAGAAGCGGCTAGCACAGATACGCAGTATTTT. It translates to CASSLEAASTDTQYF.

The J gene is TRBJ1-1, the V gene TRBV10-3; 7 bases agree with TRBD1. Germline CDR1 reads ENHRY; CDR2 reads SYGVKD. CDR3 length equals 12 residues. J was trimmed by 4 bases and V by 11 bases; bases with no gene match: 7. The CDR3 nucleotides are TGTGCCGCACAGACAGGGTTCACTGAAGCTTTCTTT. This gives the protein CAAQTGFTEAFF.

This clone was counted a few times. The chain recombines TRBV7-9 with TRBJ2-5; 8 nucleotides align to TRBD1. Trimming took 5 bases from V and 1 from J; bases not matched to a gene: 3. Germline CDR1 reads SEHNR; CDR2 reads FQNEAQ (reference sequence). This CDR3 is built from 14 residues. The CDR3 loop reads CASSTGQGQETQYF. DNA for the CDR3: TGTGCCAGCAGCACCGGACAGGGCCAAGAGACCCAGTACTTC.

This clone was detected only a few times. This chain links TRBV19 with TRBJ2-7, with 10 nucleotides matching TRBD1. This CDR3 region has 15 residues. Germline V gives CDR1 LNHDA, CDR2 SQIVND (reference sequence). Unmatched junction bases numbered 7, after V lost 4 bases and J lost 4 bases. CDR3 coding DNA: TGTGCCAGTAGTAAGGACAGGGGGGGATGGTACGAGCAGTACTTC. Residues: CASSKDRGGWYEQYF.

This clone was found once. The V gene is TRBV28, the J gene TRBJ2-7; perhaps TRBD2 as D (5 bases). V lost 5 bases, J lost 0 bases, and 14 bases lay in between. Germline CDR1 reads MDHEN; CDR2 reads SYDVKM. The CDR3 runs to 15 residues. CDR3: CASSPRGSSSYEQYF. The CDR3 DNA reads as TGTGCCAGCAGTCCTCGTGGGAGTAGCTCCTACGAGCAGTACTTC.

The gene calls are TRBV4-1 and TRBJ2-3, with a tentative D call TRBD1 (6 bases). V shed 5 bases and J shed 12 bases, with 12 bases lying between them. CDR1 is MGHRA and CDR2 is YSYEKL in the germline V gene. The CDR3 has 11 amino acids. The CDR3 reads CASSSTGPQYF. CDR3 DNA: TGCGCCAGCAGCTCAACAGGGCCCCAGTATTTT.

The J gene is TRBJ2-2, the V gene TRBV18, with D unresolved. The germline V gene has CDR1 KGHSH and CDR2 LQKENI. CDR3 length: 15 amino acids. Trimming removed 3 bases from V and 3 bases from J, with 11 bases in between. The CDR3 protein is CASSPRVMDTGELFF. DNA for the CDR3: TGTGCCAGCTCACCTCGGGTTATGGACACCGGGGAGCTGTTTTTT.

Details on this clone: Germline is not matched at one junction end, which may reflect a read error. The chain is built from TRBV7-9 and TRBJ2-7, with TRBD1 matching over 12 bases. The CDR3 spans 17 residues. Germline CDR1 SEHNR, CDR2 FQNEAQ (reference sequence). CDR3 sequence: CSSSLVTGTGGIYEQYF. DNA of the CDR3: TGTTCCAGCAGCTTAGTTACCGGGACAGGGGGCATCTACGAGCAGTACTTC. The entire variable domain, with the rest obtained from reference TRBV7-9 and TRBJ2-7, is as follows: DTGVSQNPRHKITKRGQNVTFRCDPISEHNRLYWYRQTLGQGPEFLTYFQNEAQLEKSRLLSDRFSAERPKGSFSTLEIQRTEQGDSAMYLCSSSLVTGTGGIYEQYFGPGTRLTVT.

The chain combines TRBV27 with TRBJ2-7; 10 nucleotides match TRBD1. With V trimmed by 5 bases and J by 9 bases, 10 bases remained unmatched. This CDR3 contains 14 residues. Germline CDR1 MNHEY, CDR2 SMNVEV (reference sequence). The DNA of the CDR3 is TGTGCCAGCAGTGCGATGGACAGGGGGAAGGTGCAGTACTTC. Translated: CASSAMDRGKVQYF.

The chain carries TRBV28 and TRBJ2-3; possible D gene TRBD1, 5 bases. V lost 1 base to trimming and J lost 1 base, with 6 bases between them. From germline, CDR1 is MDHEN and CDR2 SYDVKM. This CDR3 comprises 14 residues. CDR3 nucleotides: TGTGCCAGCAGTTTATTACAGGGCACAGATACGCAGTATTTT. This sequence encodes CASSLLQGTDTQYF.

V is TRBV4-3 and J is TRBJ2-3; D not resolved. Germline assignment: CDR1 LGHNA and CDR2 YSLEER. Trimming stripped 6 bases from V and 6 bases from J, with 16 bases between. This CDR3 has 14 amino acids. The CDR3 reads CASSKDTNSDTQYF. CDR3 sequence (DNA): TGCGCCAGCAGTAAGGATACTAATTCGGATACGCAGTATTTT.

This clone appeared once. The chain links TRBV28 to TRBJ1-1, with 7 nucleotides matching TRBD1. V lost 5 bases, J lost 1 base, and 13 bases stayed unmatched. Germline CDR1 and CDR2: MDHEN and SYDVKM. This CDR3 is built from 17 residues. Here the CDR3 reads CASSPFGARGRNTEAFF. CDR3 DNA: TGTGCCAGCAGTCCCTTCGGGGCCAGGGGGAGGAACACTGAAGCTTTCTTT.

The gene calls are TRBV6-6 and TRBJ2-3; the D is unclear. This CDR3 spans 16 amino acids. From germline, CDR1 is MNHNY and CDR2 SVGAGI (reference sequence). V lost 2 bases, J lost 5 bases, and 17 bases lay in between. CDR3: CASSYGPALNVDTQYF. The CDR3 coding sequence is TGTGCCAGCAGTTACGGGCCGGCACTTAACGTAGATACGCAGTATTTT.

The chain links TRBV7-8 to TRBJ1-2; the D gene is possibly TRBD1 (5 bases). CDR3 length equals 15 residues. Germline V lookup: CDR1 SGHVS, CDR2 FQNEAQ. The V end lost 5 bases, the J end lost 3 bases, and 16 bases lay between the germline ends. The CDR3 loop reads CASSVNQLTDYGYTF. The CDR3 nucleotides read TGTGCCAGCAGCGTCAACCAACTGACAGACTATGGCTACACCTTC.

The V and J genes are TRBV28 and TRBJ2-2, with D perhaps matching TRBD1 (5 bases). The germline V gene encodes CDR1 MDHEN and CDR2 SYDVKM. The CDR3 is 13 residues long. V was shortened by 7 bases and J by 7 bases, with 13 bases between the two germline ends. The CDR3 here is CASINQGFGELFF. CDR3 DNA sequence: TGTGCCAGCATAAATCAGGGATTCGGGGAGCTGTTTTTT.